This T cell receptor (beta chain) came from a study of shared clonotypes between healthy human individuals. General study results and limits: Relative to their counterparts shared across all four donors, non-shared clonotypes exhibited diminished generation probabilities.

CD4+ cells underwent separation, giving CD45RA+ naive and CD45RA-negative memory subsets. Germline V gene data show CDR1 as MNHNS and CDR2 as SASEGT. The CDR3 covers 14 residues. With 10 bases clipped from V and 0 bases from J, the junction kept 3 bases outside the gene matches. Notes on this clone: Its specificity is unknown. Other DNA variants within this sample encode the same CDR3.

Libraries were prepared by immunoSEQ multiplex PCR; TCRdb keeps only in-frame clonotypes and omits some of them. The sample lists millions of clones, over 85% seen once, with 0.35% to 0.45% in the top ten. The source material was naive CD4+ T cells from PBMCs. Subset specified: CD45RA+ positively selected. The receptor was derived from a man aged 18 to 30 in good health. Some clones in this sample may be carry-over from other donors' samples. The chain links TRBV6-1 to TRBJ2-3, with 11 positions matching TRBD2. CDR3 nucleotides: TGTGCCACTCGGACTAGCGGGAGCACAGATACGCAGTATTTT. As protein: CATRTSGSTDTQYF.